Below, 15 T cell receptor beta chains from the same sample are listed, as sequenced in a study of T cell responses to AZD1222 COVID-19 vaccine. Here immunoSEQ multiplex PCR was the method, and the copy in TCRdb shows in-frame clones only, minus some. The sample lists 85,000 to 130,000 clones; 88% were seen once. Sequencing used peripheral blood, obtained on day 0 of AZD1222 vaccination. The receptors derive from an adult in good health.

This clone was detected once. V and J are TRBV4-3 and TRBJ1-1; D not resolved. In germline, CDR1 is LGHNA, CDR2 YSLEER. The V and J ends lost 4 bases and 3 bases respectively, with 9 bases between them. The CDR3 runs to 13 residues. CDR3 sequence reads: CASSLVGDTEAFF. The CDR3 DNA sequence: TGCGCCAGCAGCCTAGTTGGAGACACTGAAGCTTTCTTT.

This sequence joins TRBV7-2 and TRBJ1-2; TRBD1 matches at 8 bases. The CDR3 spans 14 residues. J gave up 9 bases and V 5 bases, and 11 bases lay outside the gene matches. CDR1 and CDR2 from the germline V gene are SGHTA and FQGNSA. The CDR3: CASSPSRTGGSYTF. CDR3 in DNA: TGTGCCAGCAGCCCCTCCCGAACAGGGGGAAGCTACACCTTC.

Notes on this clone: This sample also contains other DNA sequences that code for the same CDR3. The chain is built from TRBV28 and TRBJ1-1, with D unclear. CDR3 length: 11 residues. Germline V gene lookup returns CDR1 MDHEN and CDR2 SYDVKM. The V end lost 2 bases, the J end lost 5 bases, and 3 bases lay between the germline ends. CDR3 sequence: CASSLGTEAFF. The CDR3 DNA is TGTGCCAGCAGTTTAGGGACTGAAGCTTTCTTT.

The V call is TRBV5-1, the J call TRBJ2-2; 11 bases are shared with TRBD1. Germline lookup yields CDR1 SGHRS and CDR2 YFSETQ. Germline trimming cut 1 base from V and 0 bases from J; bases unmatched to any gene: 5. The CDR3 sequence is 18 residues long. The CDR3 protein is CASSLNPGQGANTGELFF. DNA of the CDR3: TGCGCCAGCAGCTTGAACCCGGGACAGGGGGCGAACACCGGGGAGCTGTTTTTT.

The chain is built from TRBV3-1 (or the pseudogene TRBV3-2) and TRBJ2-7; D not certain. The germline V gene has CDR1 LGHDT and CDR2 YNNKEL (reference sequence). The CDR3 sequence is 11 residues long. V was trimmed by 4 bases and J by 4 bases, leaving 5 bases between them. The CDR3 DNA is TGTGCCAGCAGCCTCCAATACGAGCAGTACTTC. Translation gives CASSLQYEQYF.

V gene TRBV3-1 (or the pseudogene TRBV3-2) combines with J gene TRBJ2-1; 9 bases match TRBD2. Germline-derived CDR1 and CDR2 are LGHDT and YNNKEL (reference sequence). The CDR3 loop spans 15 amino acids. With V trimmed by 6 bases and J by 4 bases, 7 bases remained unmatched. The CDR3 loop is CASSPLAGHYNEQFF. The CDR3 DNA sequence: TGTGCCAGCAGTCCCCTAGCGGGGCATTACAATGAGCAGTTCTTC.

The CDR3 DNA follows: TGTGCCACCAGCCAAGACTCGTACGAGCAGTACTTC. Residues: CATSQDSYEQYF. The chain employs TRBV15 and TRBJ2-7; D remains ambiguous. V was clipped by 5 bases and J by 4 bases, with 9 bases between them. The CDR3 runs to 12 residues. The germline V gene encodes CDR1 LNHNV and CDR2 YYDKDF (reference sequence).

This clone was seen a few times. This chain joins TRBV24-1 and TRBJ2-2; 9 positions match TRBD1. V trimming: 3 bases; J trimming: 8 bases; junction bases outside the gene matches: 6. The CDR3 is 15 amino acids. CDR1 and CDR2 from the germline V gene are KGHDR and SFDVKD. The CDR3 nucleotides are TGTGCCACCAGTGATGGGACAGGGTTTTTAGGGGAGCTGTTTTTT. Its translation: CATSDGTGFLGELFF.

The chain couples TRBV19 to TRBJ2-7; D assignment may be TRBD1 or TRBD2 (5 bases each). CDR1 LNHDA and CDR2 SQIVND come from the germline V gene (reference sequence). The V and J ends lost 3 bases and 3 bases respectively, with 12 bases between them. The CDR3 is 14 residues long. For the CDR3, the DNA is TGTGCCAGTAGTATTTCCGGGACCAACTACGAGCAGTACTTC. Residues: CASSISGTNYEQYF. Using reference TRBV19 and TRBJ2-7 for the parts outside the CDR3, the full variable domain is DGGITQSPKYLFRKEGQNVTLSCEQNLNHDAMYWYRQDPGQGLRLIYYSQIVNDFQKGDIAEGYSVSREKKESFPLTVTSAQKNPTAFYLCASSISGTNYEQYFGPGTRLTVT.

The J gene is TRBJ2-3, the V gene TRBV5-6; TRBD1 aligns across 8 bases. V shed 1 base and J 2 bases; nucleotides not matched to a gene: 6. The CDR3 loop spans 16 amino acids. Germline V gene sequence: CDR1 SGHDT, CDR2 YYEEEE. DNA for the CDR3: TGTGCCAGCAGCTTGAGGACAGGGCTGAACACAGATACGCAGTATTTT. Amino acids: CASSLRTGLNTDTQYF. Full variable domain (missing parts from reference TRBV5-6 and TRBJ2-3): DAGVTQSPTHLIKTRGQQVTLRCSPKSGHDTVSWYQQALGQGPQFIFQYYEEEERQRGNFPDRFSGHQFPNYSSELNVNALLLGDSALYLCASSLRTGLNTDTQYFGPGTRLTVL.

J is TRBJ2-1 and V is TRBV4-3, with 12 bases that match TRBD2. This CDR3 spans 16 amino acids. Trimming removed 1 base from V and 9 bases from J; junction bases left unmatched: 7. Germline V gene sequence: CDR1 LGHNA, CDR2 YSLEER. DNA of the CDR3: TGCGCCAGCAGCCAAGTCACTAGCGGGGGGACGGGTGAGCAGTTCTTC. Encoded protein: CASSQVTSGGTGEQFF.

This chain links TRBV7-9 with TRBJ1-3, with TRBD1 matching over 7 bases. The CDR3 totals 18 residues. The V segment lost 5 bases and the J segment 7 bases; nucleotides outside the gene matches: 20. Germline V gene data show CDR1 as SEHNR and CDR2 as FQNEAQ (reference sequence). The CDR3 DNA is TGTGCCAGCAGCCCCGCGGCCTTCAGGGCAGGGGGTTTCAACACCATATATTTT. Protein sequence: CASSPAAFRAGGFNTIYF.

This rearrangement joins TRBV14 to TRBJ2-3, with TRBD2 matching over 14 bases. Germline V gene data show CDR1 as SGHDN and CDR2 as FVKESK. The CDR3 sequence is 19 residues long. Trimming took 2 bases from V and 4 from J; bases not matched to a gene: 11. CDR3 sequence (DNA): TGTGCCAGCAGCCAACTCCCCCTGGGACTAGCGGGAGAGGCAGATACGCAGTATTTT. The encoded protein is CASSQLPLGLAGEADTQYF.

V gene TRBV24-1 combines with J gene TRBJ2-3; D possibly matches TRBD1 or TRBD2 (6 bases each). This CDR3 region has 16 residues. V was cut by 1 base and J by 1 base, with 11 bases left in between. Germline V gene data show CDR1 as KGHDR and CDR2 as SFDVKD. CDR3 region: CATSDFGGGRTDTQYF. Here the CDR3 DNA reads TGTGCCACCAGTGATTTTGGTGGGGGGCGCACAGATACGCAGTATTTT.

The chain combines TRBV9 with TRBJ2-3; 11 nucleotides match TRBD2. CDR3 length: 19 amino acids. V lost 4 bases and J lost 0; bases outside the gene matches: 13. Germline CDR1 and CDR2: SGDLS and YYNGEE. DNA of the CDR3: TGTGCCAGCAGCATGAAGGACATTTGGACTAGCGGGAGCACAGATACGCAGTATTTT. It specifies CASSMKDIWTSGSTDTQYF.